At least ten counts were recorded for the clone carrying this T cell receptor (beta chain). A single record per CDR3 protein comes from TCRdb applying MiXCR to the PCR reads. The sample comprises 15,000 to 20,000 distinct CDR3 sequences, roughly two fifths of which are singletons, and less than 20% rests with the top ten. These data are taken from a study of tumor-infiltrating lymphocytes in oesophageal squamous cell carcinoma. Per germline, CDR1 WSHSY and CDR2 SAAADI. CDR3 length: 14 residues. Trimming pared 2 bases from V and 6 bases from J, leaving 13 bases between. The V call is TRBV10-2, the J call TRBJ1-2; no reliable D call. Sample: esophageal tumor tissue. This TCR was recovered from a male donor with esophageal squamous cell carcinoma. The CDR3: CASSETDGPNGYTF. The CDR3 DNA follows: TGCGCCAGCAGTGAGACCGACGGTCCAAATGGCTACACCTTC.